The 5 T cell receptor beta chains in this list originate from one sample, sequenced in a study of shared clonotypes between healthy human individuals. TCRdb's copy holds only in-frame clones and misses some; the assay was immunoSEQ multiplex PCR. The repertoire holds approximately 1.1 million clones, with around 78% as singletons. The sequenced material came from memory CD4+ T cells from PBMCs. Stated subset: CD45RA-negative fraction. These TCRs come from a man aged 18 to 30 in good health. Some clones in this sample may be carry-over from other donors' samples.

The rearrangement joins TRBV4-1 to TRBJ2-7; D is possibly TRBD2 (6 bases). This CDR3 contains 15 residues. CDR1 MGHRA and CDR2 YSYEKL come from the germline V gene. V was pared by 1 base and J by 0 bases, with 10 bases between. CDR3 sequence (DNA): TGCGCCAGCAGCCAAGGTAGCGGCCCCTCCTACGAGCAGTACTTC. Translation: CASSQGSGPSYEQYF.

The CDR3 DNA is TGTGCCAGCAGCCAGAGGAAGGGCCAGGCCCAGGGCGAGCAGTACTTC. Its protein is CASSQRKGQAQGEQYF. The rearrangement links TRBV4-2 to TRBJ2-7; perhaps TRBD1 as D (5 bases). From germline, CDR1 is LGHNA and CDR2 YNFKEQ. The CDR3 length is 16 residues. V was clipped by 3 bases and J by 6 bases, with 21 bases between them.

The V and J genes are TRBV6-1 and TRBJ2-6; D unclear. V lost 1 base and J 4 bases, leaving 8 bases between the germline ends. Looked up from germline, CDR1 is MNHNS and CDR2 is SASEGT. The CDR3 has 15 residues. CDR3 nucleotide sequence: TGTGCCAGCAGTGAAGAAGAATCCGGGGCCAACGTCCTGACTTTC. It encodes CASSEEESGANVLTF.

There are a few counts of this clone. Given a much more abundant clone one base away, this may be a read error. V gene TRBV5-8 combines with J gene TRBJ2-3; 11 positions match TRBD2. The CDR3 contains 16 residues. The germline CDR1 and CDR2 sequences are SGHTS and YDEGEE. The junction had 0 bases not matched to a gene; V was cut back by 0 bases and J by 0 bases. The CDR3 bases are TGTGCCAGCAGCTTGGGACTAGCGGGGAGCACAGATACGCAGTATTTT. Residues: CASSLGLAGSTDTQYF.

The V and J genes are TRBV11-2 and TRBJ1-1; no reliable D call. V was trimmed by 0 bases and J by 3 bases, leaving 14 bases between them. The germline CDR1 and CDR2 sequences are SGHAT and FQNNGV. The CDR3 consists of 16 residues. In DNA, the CDR3 is TGTGCCAGCAGCTTAGATGGGAGGAAAGGGTACACTGAAGCTTTCTTT. Protein sequence: CASSLDGRKGYTEAFF.